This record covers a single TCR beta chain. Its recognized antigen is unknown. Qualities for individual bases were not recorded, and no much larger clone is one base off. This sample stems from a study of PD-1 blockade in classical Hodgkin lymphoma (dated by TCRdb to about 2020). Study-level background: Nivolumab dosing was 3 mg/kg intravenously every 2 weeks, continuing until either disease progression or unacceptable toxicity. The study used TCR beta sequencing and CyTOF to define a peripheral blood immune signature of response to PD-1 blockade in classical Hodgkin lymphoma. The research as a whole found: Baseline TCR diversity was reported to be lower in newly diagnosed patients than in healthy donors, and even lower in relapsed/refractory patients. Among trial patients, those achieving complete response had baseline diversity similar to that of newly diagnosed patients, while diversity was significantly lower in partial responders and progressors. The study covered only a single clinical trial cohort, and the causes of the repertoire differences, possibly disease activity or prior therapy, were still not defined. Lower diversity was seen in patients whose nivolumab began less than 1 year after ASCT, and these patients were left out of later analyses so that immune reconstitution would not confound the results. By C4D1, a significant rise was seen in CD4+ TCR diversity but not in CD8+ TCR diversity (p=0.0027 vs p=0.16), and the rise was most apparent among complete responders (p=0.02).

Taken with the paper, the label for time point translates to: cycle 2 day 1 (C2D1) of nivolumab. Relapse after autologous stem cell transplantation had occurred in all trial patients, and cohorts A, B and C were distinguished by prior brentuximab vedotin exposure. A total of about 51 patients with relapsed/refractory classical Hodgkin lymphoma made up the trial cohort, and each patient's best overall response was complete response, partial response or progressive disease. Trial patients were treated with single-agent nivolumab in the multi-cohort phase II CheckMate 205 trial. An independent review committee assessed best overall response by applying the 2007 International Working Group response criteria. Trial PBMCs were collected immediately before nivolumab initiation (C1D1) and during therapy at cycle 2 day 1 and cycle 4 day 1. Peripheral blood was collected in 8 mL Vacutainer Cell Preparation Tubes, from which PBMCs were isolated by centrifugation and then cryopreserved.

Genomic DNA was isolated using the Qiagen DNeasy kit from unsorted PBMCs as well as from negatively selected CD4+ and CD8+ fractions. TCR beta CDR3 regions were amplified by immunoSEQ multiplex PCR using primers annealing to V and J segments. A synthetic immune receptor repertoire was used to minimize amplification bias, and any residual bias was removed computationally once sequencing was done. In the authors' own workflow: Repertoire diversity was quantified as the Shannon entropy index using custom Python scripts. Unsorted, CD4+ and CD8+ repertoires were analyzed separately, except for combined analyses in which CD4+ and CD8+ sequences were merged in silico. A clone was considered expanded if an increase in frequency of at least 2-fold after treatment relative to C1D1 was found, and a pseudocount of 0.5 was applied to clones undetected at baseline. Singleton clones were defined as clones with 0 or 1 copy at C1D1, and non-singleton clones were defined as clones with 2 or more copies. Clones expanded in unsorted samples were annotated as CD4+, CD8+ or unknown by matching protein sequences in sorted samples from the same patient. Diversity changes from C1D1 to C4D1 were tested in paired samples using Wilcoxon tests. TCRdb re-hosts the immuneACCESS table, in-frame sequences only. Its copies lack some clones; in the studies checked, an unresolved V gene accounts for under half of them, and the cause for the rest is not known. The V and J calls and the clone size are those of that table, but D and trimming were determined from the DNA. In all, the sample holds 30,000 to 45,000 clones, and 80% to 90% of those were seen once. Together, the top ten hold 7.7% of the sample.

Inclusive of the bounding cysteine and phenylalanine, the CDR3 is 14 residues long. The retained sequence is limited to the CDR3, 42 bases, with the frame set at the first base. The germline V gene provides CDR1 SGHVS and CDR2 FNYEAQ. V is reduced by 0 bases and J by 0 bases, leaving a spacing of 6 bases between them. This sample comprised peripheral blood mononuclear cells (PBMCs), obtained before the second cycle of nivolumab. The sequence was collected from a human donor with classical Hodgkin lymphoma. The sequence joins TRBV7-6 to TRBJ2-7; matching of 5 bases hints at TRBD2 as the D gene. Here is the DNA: TGTGCCAGCAGCTTAGCACTAGTCTCCTACGAGCAGTACTTC. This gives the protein CASSLALVSYEQYF.